This TCR beta chain originates from a study of cytomegalovirus exposure and HLA in healthy donors. Study results and caveats: Researchers counted some 150 TCR beta chains as cytomegalovirus-associated. Solely CMV serostatus was available to characterize immune exposure. Among TCR sequences, most were rare, though some public TCRs appeared in many donors.

V was clipped by 4 bases and J by 9 bases; unmatched bases: 14. The germline CDR1 and CDR2 sequences are SGHNT and YYREEE (reference sequence). The CDR3 sequence is 16 residues long. Points on this clone: Its target is not known.

The study ran its PCR with 60 Vbeta and 13 Jbeta primers. How the authors handled the data: As a later analysis found, there were 80 million or so unique TCR beta chains, of which around 9.9 million were shared. The data were produced by immunoSEQ multiplex PCR, yet TCRdb's version contains in-frame clones alone and is incomplete. V and J calls and clone size come straight from that table; D and trimming were deduced from the DNA. The table records hundreds of thousands of clones, almost 85% of them present only once. Sequencing input: PBMCs. V is TRBV5-4 and J is TRBJ1-3; 9 bases line up with TRBD1. This receptor was taken from a woman aged 40 to 49 in good health and CMV-seronegative. As DNA, the CDR3 is TGTGCCAGCAGCGTACCGGGACAGGGAGGTTTAAGCACCATATATTTT. As protein: CASSVPGQGGLSTIYF.